This T cell receptor beta chain was sequenced for a study of CD8 T cells in Susac syndrome. RNA was extracted with the RNeasy kit, and a quantity of roughly 0.5 to 1 ug was reverse transcribed using random hexamers. immunoSEQ multiplex PCR amplified TCR beta CDR3 across 54 Vbeta, 13 Jbeta. TCRdb reprocessed the immunoSEQ multiplex PCR reads via MiXCR and lists one record per CDR3 protein. The data show 300,000 or so distinct CDR3 sequences, with 92% seen just once and over 0.05% held by the top ten. Sequencing of TCR beta was undertaken in CD8+ and CD4+ T cells derived from blood. The multiple sclerosis controls, all treatment-naive patients, had relapsing-remitting disease that was stable or active. The V and J ends lost 5 bases and 2 bases respectively, with 19 bases between them. The CDR3 spans 16 residues. The germline gives CDR1 SGHRS, CDR2 YFSETQ.

The source material was CD4+ T cells from PBMCs. The sequence was obtained from a human donor with multiple sclerosis. This chain links TRBV5-1 with TRBJ1-1; maybe TRBD1 (6 bases). The CDR3 loop is CASSSGGAVINTEAFF. DNA of the CDR3: TGCGCCAGCAGTTCCGGGGGCGCGGTAATCAACACTGAAGCTTTCTTT.